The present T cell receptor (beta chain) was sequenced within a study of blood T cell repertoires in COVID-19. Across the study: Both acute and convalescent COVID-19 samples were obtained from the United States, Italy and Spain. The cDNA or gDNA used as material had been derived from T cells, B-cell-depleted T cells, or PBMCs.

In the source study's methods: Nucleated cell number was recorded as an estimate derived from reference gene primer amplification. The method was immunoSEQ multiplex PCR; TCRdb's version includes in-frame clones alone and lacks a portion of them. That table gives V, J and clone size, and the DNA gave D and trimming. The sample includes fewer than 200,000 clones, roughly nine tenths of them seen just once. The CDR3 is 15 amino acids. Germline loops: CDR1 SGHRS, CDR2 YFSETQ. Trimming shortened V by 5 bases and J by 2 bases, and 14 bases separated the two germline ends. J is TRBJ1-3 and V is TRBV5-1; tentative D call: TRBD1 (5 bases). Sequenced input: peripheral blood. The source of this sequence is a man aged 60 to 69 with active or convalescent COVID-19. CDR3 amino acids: CASSSQGQAGNTIYF. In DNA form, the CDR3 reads TGCGCCAGCAGTTCTCAGGGTCAAGCTGGAAACACCATATATTTT.